The following is a T cell receptor (beta chain) sequence with its context. What it binds is not known. In replicate PCRs of sorted subsets, about 200 ng DNA, 29,000 or so T cell genomes, was used. The data were produced by immunoSEQ multiplex PCR, yet TCRdb's version contains in-frame clones alone and is incomplete. Here the sample spans roughly 2 million clones, 95% being singletons. The sample originates from a study of shared clonotypes between healthy human individuals. General study results and limits: Enrolling few donors narrowed the genetic and exposure-history diversity that was represented.

This CDR3 is 12 amino acids long. The V and J ends lost 5 bases and 4 bases respectively, with 9 bases between them. Germline assignment: CDR1 ENHRY and CDR2 SYGVKD. CD4+ cell separation produced CD45RA+ naive and CD45RA-negative memory subsets. The V and J genes are TRBV10-3 and TRBJ2-7; the D call may be TRBD1 or TRBD2 (5 bases each). The sequenced sample was naive CD4+ T cells sorted from blood. Subset defined: CD45RA+ positively selected. This TCR came from a man younger than 35 in good health. The CDR3 DNA reads as TGTGCCATCAGTACGGGGCTTTACGAGCAGTACTTC. This encodes CAISTGLYEQYF.